Below are 4 T cell receptor beta chains sequenced from a single sample in a study of spatial heterogeneity in lung cancer. Time point defined: sample taken at primary tumor resection. Tumor, nontumor lung or frozen PBMC supplied whole RNA that was sequenced unsorted. TCRdb processed the 5' RACE reads anew with MiXCR; each CDR3 protein has one entry. This sample has under 8,000 distinct CDR3 sequences, with 3% to 5% found just once. The source material was normal lung tissue next to the tumor, sampled at surgery. These receptors originate from a female donor with early-stage non-small cell lung cancer.

This clonotype is medium-sized (0.01 to 0.1%) by share. This beta chain came through as a stray read in a library set up for alpha chains, and its size says little. This sequence joins TRBV29-1 and TRBJ2-7; TRBD2 is a possible D gene (6 bases). With 4 bases removed from V and 0 bases from J, the gap between germline ends came to 10 bases. Germline CDR1 reads SQVTM; CDR2 reads ANQGSEA. The CDR3 runs 13 residues. The CDR3 region is CSVAPGLSYEQYF. In DNA, the CDR3 is TGCAGCGTTGCCCCGGGACTCTCCTACGAGCAGTACTTC.

On this clonotype itself: This beta chain is an off-target read within a library intended for alpha chains, so its frequency means little. The V gene is TRBV5-1, the J gene TRBJ2-2; D is possibly TRBD2 (5 bases). The CDR3 length is 16 residues. Germline V gene data show CDR1 as SGHRS and CDR2 as YFSETQ. The germline V and J ends were trimmed by 4 bases and 5 bases, with 18 bases remaining between them. In nucleotides, the CDR3 is TGCGCCAGCAGCCCCGACGGACTCCGGTTTACCGGGGAGCTGTTTTTT. Its protein is CASSPDGLRFTGELFF.

This clonotype is termed medium-sized. Because the library targeted alpha chains, this beta chain is an off-target read whose size means little. The rearrangement links TRBV5-4 to TRBJ2-3; D ambiguous. V lost 1 base to trimming and J lost 1 base, with 13 bases between them. CDR3 length equals 16 residues. CDR1 is SGHNT, CDR2 YYREEE, per germline (reference sequence). The DNA of the CDR3 is TGTGCCAGCAGCTTGAACAGCCAGCCCCGCACAGATACGCAGTATTTT. Amino acids: CASSLNSQPRTDTQYF. The complete variable domain, with remaining parts taken from reference TRBV5-4 and TRBJ2-3, reads ETGVTQSPTHLIKTRGQQVTLRCSSQSGHNTVSWYQQALGQGPQFIFQYYREEENGRGNFPPRFSGLQFPNYSSELNVNALELDDSALYLCASSLNSQPRTDTQYFGPGTRLTVL.

Many counts were recorded for this clonotype. This beta chain is off target for a library built for alpha chains, so its abundance means little. The chain combines TRBV27 with TRBJ1-2, with D hard to call. The CDR3 totals 12 residues. V lost 4 bases and J lost 1, with 4 bases in between. The germline CDR1 and CDR2 sequences are MNHEY and SMNVEV (reference sequence). In DNA, the CDR3 is TGTGCCAGCAGTTCTGTTAACTATGGCTACACCTTC. Residues: CASSSVNYGYTF.